This T cell receptor beta chain appears in the sequencing data of a study of neurological immune-mediated disorders. The cDNA came from 5'RACE, which used 10-nucleotide random UMIs. TCRdb ran MiXCR on the 5' RACE reads and lists one entry per CDR3 protein. This table has about 74,000 distinct CDR3 sequences, around 5.2% appearing once. CDR3 length: 16 amino acids. The V and J ends lost 1 base and 2 bases respectively, with 14 bases between them. Germline-derived CDR1 and CDR2 are SGHVS and FNYEAQ. This clonotype was counted at least ten times. The receptor's source is a man younger than 35 with multiple sclerosis. The chain is built from TRBV7-6 and TRBJ1-2; D might be TRBD1 (5 bases). Specimen: PBMCs. The CDR3 nucleotides read TGTGCCAGCAGCTTAGAAGACAGACGGAGAAACTATGGCTACACCTTC. This encodes CASSLEDRRRNYGYTF. The full variable domain, completed using reference TRBV7-6 and TRBJ1-2, is GAGVSQSPRYKVTKRGQDVALRCDPISGHVSLYWYRQALGQGPEFLTYFNYEAQQDKSGLPNDRFSAERPEGSISTLTIQRTEQRDSAMYRCASSLEDRRRNYGYTFGSGTRLTVV.